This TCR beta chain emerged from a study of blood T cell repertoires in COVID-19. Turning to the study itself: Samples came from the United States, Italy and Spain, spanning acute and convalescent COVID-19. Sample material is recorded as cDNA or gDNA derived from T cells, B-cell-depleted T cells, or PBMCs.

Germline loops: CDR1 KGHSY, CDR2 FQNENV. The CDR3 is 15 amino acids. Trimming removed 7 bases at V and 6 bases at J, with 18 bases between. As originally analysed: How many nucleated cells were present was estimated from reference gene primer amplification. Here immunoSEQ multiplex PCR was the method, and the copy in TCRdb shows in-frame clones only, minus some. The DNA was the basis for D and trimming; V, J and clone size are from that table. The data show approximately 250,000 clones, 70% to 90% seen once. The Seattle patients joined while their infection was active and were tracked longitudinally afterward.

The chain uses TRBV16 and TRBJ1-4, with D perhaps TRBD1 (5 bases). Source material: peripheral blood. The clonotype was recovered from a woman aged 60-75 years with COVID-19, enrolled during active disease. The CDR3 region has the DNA TGTGCCAGCAACCCAGGGCGACAGCCAGATGAAAAACTGTTTTTT. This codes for CASNPGRQPDEKLFF. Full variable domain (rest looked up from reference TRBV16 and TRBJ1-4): GEEVAQTPKHLVRGEGQKAKLYCAPIKGHSYVFWYQQVLKNEFKFLISFQNENVFDETGMPKERFSAKCLPNSPCSLEIQATKLEDSAVYFCASNPGRQPDEKLFFGSGTQLSVL.